The rows below give T cell receptor beta chains drawn from one sample of a study of blood T cell repertoires in COVID-19. The assay was immunoSEQ multiplex PCR, and TCRdb's table has in-frame clones only and misses some. The table has fewer than 250,000 clones, about 90% seen once; the top ten hold 0.85% to 0.95%. Sequencing used PBMCs or T cells enriched from blood (not recorded which). These receptors were collected from a man aged 45-65 years who had been exposed to COVID-19. CDR3s include the opening cysteine and the closing phenylalanine or tryptophan. D genes are given only for firm matches. Some rows have no size entry. The others give once, few or many, or a class for an expanded clone.

>NA|TRBJ1-1|TRBV24-1|NA
CATSASDKNTEAFF
TGTGCCACCAGTGCATCGGACAAGAACACTGAAGCTTTCTTT
>NA|TRBJ1-1|TRBV5-1|NA
CASSWEQVGTEAFF
TGCGCCAGCAGCTGGGAACAGGTCGGCACTGAAGCTTTCTTT
>NA|TRBJ2-3|TRBV29-1|NA
CSVVEGTDTQYF
TGCAGCGTTGTGGAGGGGACAGATACGCAGTATTTT
>NA|TRBJ1-3|TRBV3-1/TRBV3-2|NA
CASSQGLAGKSDTIYF
TGTGCCAGCAGCCAAGGTTTGGCAGGGAAGTCGGACACCATATATTTT
>TRBD1|TRBJ1-2|TRBV19|once
CASTPDRGHIYGYTF
TGTGCCAGTACCCCGGACAGGGGGCATATCTATGGCTACACCTTC
>TRBD1|TRBJ1-5|TRBV18|NA
CASSPSGQRGYNSNQPQHF
TGTGCCAGCTCACCGTCGGGACAGAGGGGATACAATAGCAATCAGCCCCAGCATTTT
>TRBD2|TRBJ2-3|TRBV5-6|NA
CASSFTSEIHTQYF
TGTGCCAGCAGCTTCACTAGCGAGATACATACGCAGTATTTT
>NA|TRBJ1-2|TRBV27|few
CASSLKYRITSYGYTF
TGTGCCAGCAGTTTGAAATACAGGATCACGAGTTATGGCTACACCTTC
>NA|TRBJ1-5|TRBV28|NA
CASSLVTGAKQPQHF
TGTGCCAGCAGTTTAGTGACAGGTGCGAAGCAGCCCCAGCATTTT
>TRBD1|TRBJ1-5|TRBV29-1|once
CSATGGPDQPQHF
TGCAGCGCCACAGGGGGTCCAGATCAGCCCCAGCATTTT
>TRBD1|TRBJ2-7|TRBV18|NA
CASSPSHWDRMYEQYF
TGTGCCAGCTCACCATCCCATTGGGACAGAATGTACGAGCAGTACTTC
>TRBD2|TRBJ2-2|TRBV5-4|NA
CASSLVRTSGTQGTGELFF
TGTGCCAGCAGCTTGGTCAGGACTAGCGGGACACAAGGCACCGGGGAGCTGTTTTTT
>NA|TRBJ2-2|TRBV3-1/TRBV3-2|NA
CASTPVQGSTGELFF
TGTGCCAGCACCCCTGTGCAGGGATCCACCGGGGAGCTGTTTTTT
>NA|TRBJ1-1|TRBV5-1|once
CASSFNRMNTEAFF
TGCGCCAGCAGCTTTAACAGGATGAACACTGAAGCTTTCTTT
>NA|TRBJ1-6|TRBV7-5|NA
CARNKSPDRGYSPLHF
TGTGCCAGAAACAAAAGTCCGGACAGGGGATATTCACCCCTCCACTTT
>TRBD1|TRBJ1-1|TRBV28|once
CASSPRTGNTEAFF
TGTGCCAGCAGCCCTCGGACAGGGAACACTGAAGCTTTCTTT
>NA|TRBJ1-4|TRBV5-5|NA
CASSLGPRATNEKLFF
TGTGCCAGCAGCTTGGGTCCACGGGCAACTAATGAAAAACTGTTTTTT
>NA|TRBJ1-2|TRBV12-3/TRBV12-4|NA
CASSPIYGYTF
TGTGCCAGCAGCCCTATCTATGGCTACACCTTC
>TRBD1|TRBJ2-4|TRBV9|NA
CASSPGTGGLLNIQYF
TGTGCCAGCAGCCCCGGGACAGGGGGGCTGTTAAACATTCAGTACTTC
>NA|TRBJ1-1|TRBV6-2/TRBV6-3|NA
CASSYSMTEAFF
TGTGCCAGCAGTTACTCGATGACAGAAGCTTTCTTT
>NA|TRBJ2-5|TRBV7-9|NA
CASSSLLAAETQYF
TGTGCCAGCAGCTCGCTATTAGCGGCAGAGACCCAGTACTTC
>TRBD1|TRBJ1-5|TRBV19|NA
CASSSQGADQPQHF
TGTGCCAGTAGTTCACAGGGGGCTGACCAGCCCCAGCATTTT
>TRBD1|TRBJ1-5|TRBV10-2|NA
CASNDRGQASNQPQHF
TGCGCCAGCAACGACAGGGGGCAAGCGAGCAATCAGCCCCAGCATTTT
>NA|TRBJ1-6|TRBV27|NA
CASSLSRWSSPLHF
TGTGCCAGCAGTTTATCGAGGTGGTCTTCACCCCTCCACTTT
>TRBD1|TRBJ1-1|TRBV6-5|NA
CASRRQGRTEAFF
TGTGCCAGCAGACGACAGGGGCGGACTGAAGCTTTCTTT
>NA|TRBJ1-4|TRBV5-1|NA
CASGLGGGATNEKLFF
TGCGCCAGCGGCCTCGGGGGGGGCGCAACTAATGAAAAACTGTTTTTT
>TRBD2|TRBJ2-7|TRBV12-3/TRBV12-4|NA
CASSLGGGYEQYF
TGTGCCAGCAGTTTGGGGGGAGGGTACGAGCAGTACTTC
>NA|TRBJ2-4|TRBV10-3|NA
CAISESRPGNIQYF
TGTGCCATCAGTGAGTCTCGGCCCGGGAACATTCAGTACTTC
>TRBD1|TRBJ2-5|TRBV19|NA
CASTGTAQETQYF
TGTGCCAGCACCGGGACAGCTCAAGAGACCCAGTACTTC
>NA|TRBJ1-2|TRBV11-1|NA
CASSSRDVNYGYTF
TGTGCCAGCAGCTCGCGGGACGTTAACTATGGCTACACCTTC
>NA|TRBJ1-1|TRBV11-2|NA
CASSSRSHSDAFF
TGTGCCAGCAGCTCCCGGTCCCACAGTGACGCTTTCTTT
>NA|TRBJ2-5|TRBV4-1|NA
CASSQVNSYQETQYF
TGCGCCAGCAGCCAAGTAAACAGTTACCAAGAGACCCAGTACTTC
>TRBD2|TRBJ2-3|TRBV27|NA
CASSLLAGGGHTQYF
TGTGCCAGCAGTTTATTGGCGGGAGGGGGACATACGCAGTATTTT
>TRBD2|TRBJ2-1|TRBV11-2|NA
CASSPAGLAHNEQFF
TGTGCCAGCAGCCCAGCTGGACTAGCTCACAATGAGCAGTTCTTC
>NA|TRBJ2-7|TRBV27|NA
CASSRTAVIEQYF
TGTGCCAGCAGTCGGACAGCCGTAATCGAGCAGTACTTC
>NA|TRBJ1-1|TRBV6-5|NA
CASSYRPLTGNTEAFF
TGTGCCAGCAGTTACCGCCCATTAACAGGGAACACTGAAGCTTTCTTT
>TRBD1|TRBJ1-1|TRBV7-2|NA
CASSFRGRTEAFF
TGTGCCAGCAGCTTCAGGGGGCGGACTGAAGCTTTCTTT
>NA|TRBJ2-3|TRBV3-1/TRBV3-2|NA
CASSQEVQGRTQYF
TGTGCCAGCAGCCAAGAGGTGCAGGGGCGTACGCAGTATTTT
>NA|TRBJ2-1|TRBV4-1|NA
CASSQVGLLNYNEQFF
TGCGCCAGCAGCCAGGTGGGACTCCTTAACTACAATGAGCAGTTCTTC
>TRBD1|TRBJ1-1|TRBV7-3|NA
CASSKAPAGGLTEAFF
TGTGCCAGCAGCAAAGCCCCTGCAGGGGGCCTCACTGAAGCTTTCTTT
>NA|TRBJ1-2|TRBV6-5|NA
CATSGGQGYTF
TGTGCCACCAGCGGAGGGCAGGGCTACACCTTC
>NA|TRBJ2-6|TRBV19|NA
CASKDLAGANVLTF
TGTGCCAGTAAAGACTTGGCTGGGGCCAACGTCCTGACTTTC
>TRBD2|TRBJ2-1|TRBV9|NA
CASTPGLAYNEQFF
TGTGCCAGCACCCCGGGACTAGCGTACAATGAGCAGTTCTTC
>NA|TRBJ1-4|TRBV15|NA
CATSRGGRENEKLFF
TGTGCCACCAGCAGAGGGGGTAGGGAGAATGAAAAACTGTTTTTT
>NA|TRBJ2-2|TRBV29-1|NA
CSVVQGTGELFF
TGCAGCGTTGTTCAGGGGACCGGGGAGCTGTTTTTT
>TRBD1|TRBJ1-1|TRBV6-1|NA
CASSEAGTANTEAFF
TGTGCCAGCAGTGAAGCTGGGACAGCGAACACTGAAGCTTTCTTT
>NA|TRBJ2-7|TRBV5-1|NA
CASSKTTELYEQYF
TGCGCCAGCAGCAAAACGACAGAACTCTACGAGCAGTACTTC
>NA|TRBJ2-5|TRBV30|NA
CAWSAWAGETQYF
TGTGCCTGGAGTGCCTGGGCGGGGGAGACCCAGTACTTC
>TRBD1|TRBJ1-6|TRBV2|NA
CASSRDRQSNSPLHF
TGTGCCAGCAGCCGGGACAGACAGTCGAATTCACCCCTCCACTTT
>TRBD1|TRBJ1-4|TRBV28|NA
CASRRAGQGRYEKLFF
TGTGCCAGCAGGCGAGCTGGACAGGGGCGGTATGAAAAACTGTTTTTT